This TCR beta chain was profiled in a study of blood T cell repertoires in COVID-19. Per germline, CDR1 SGHTA and CDR2 FQGNSA. Trimming shortened V by 1 base and J by 1 base, and 8 bases separated the two germline ends. This CDR3 region has 14 residues. In the case of this clone: The same CDR3 is also encoded by other DNA sequences in this sample.

Produced via immunoSEQ multiplex PCR; TCRdb's table is partial and in-frame only. In the table there are 130,000 or so clones, about 86% of which are singletons. Sequencing was done on a sample of peripheral blood. The chain links TRBV7-2 to TRBJ2-7; D ambiguous. The source is an older woman with acute or convalescent COVID-19. The CDR3 sequence is CASSLGRSSYEQYF. Written as DNA, the CDR3 is TGTGCCAGCAGCTTAGGGCGGTCATCCTACGAGCAGTACTTC.